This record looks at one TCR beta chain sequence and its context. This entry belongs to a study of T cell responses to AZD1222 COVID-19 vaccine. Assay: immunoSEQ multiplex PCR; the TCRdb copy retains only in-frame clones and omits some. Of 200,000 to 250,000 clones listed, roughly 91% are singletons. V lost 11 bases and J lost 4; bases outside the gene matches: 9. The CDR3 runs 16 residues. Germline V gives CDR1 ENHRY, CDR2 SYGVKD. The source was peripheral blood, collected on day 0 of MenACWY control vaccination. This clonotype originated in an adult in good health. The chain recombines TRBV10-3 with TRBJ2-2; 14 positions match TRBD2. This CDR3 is CAAGLAGGQITGELFF. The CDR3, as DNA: TGTGCCGCTGGACTAGCGGGGGGCCAGATCACCGGGGAGCTGTTTTTT.